The 18 T cell receptor beta chains below all came from one sample that was sequenced in a study of CD8+CD57+ T cells in acquired aplastic anemia. Genomic DNA constituted the template upon which TCR beta VDJ and CDR3 profiling was performed. TCRdb analysed the reads with MiXCR anew, one entry per CDR3 protein. This sample has 200,000 or so distinct CDR3 sequences, with around 49% found just once. Patients sequenced had flow cytometry evidence of CD8+CD57+ cell expansion. The sample taken for sequencing was sorted CD4+, CD8+, or CD8+CD57+ T cells (not recorded which) from PBMCs. The receptors were gathered from a human donor with aplastic anemia.

The chain is built from TRBV5-1 and TRBJ2-7; D gene ambiguous. The CDR3 contains 13 residues. Trimming cost V 4 bases and J 3 bases, with 11 bases left between them. Germline V gene lookup returns CDR1 SGHRS and CDR2 YFSETQ. For the CDR3, the DNA is TGCGCCAGCAGCGAAGGACCCCACTACGAGCAGTACGTC. It yields the protein CASSEGPHYEQYV.

V and J are TRBV10-3 and TRBJ1-3, with D unresolved. Germline CDR1 and CDR2: ENHRY and SYGVKD. The ends were cut back, 5 bases at V and 4 bases at J, with 24 bases in the middle. The CDR3 is made up of 18 amino acids. CDR3 in DNA: TGTGCCATCAGTCCCAGAGGAGCTGGTGTGAGCCCAGGAAACACCATATATTTT. This gives the protein CAISPRGAGVSPGNTIYF.

Concerning this clonotype itself: A single base separates this from a much larger clone, so it may be a read error. The V call is TRBV2, the J call TRBJ1-1; no firm D call. V was clipped by 2 bases and J by 3 bases, with 13 bases between them. CDR1 and CDR2 from the germline V gene are SNHLY and FYNNEI. The length of the CDR3 is 15 residues. CDR3 nucleotide sequence: TGTGCCAGCAGTGAAACGCCGCGGTCCGACACTGAAGCTTTCTTT. Protein: CASSETPRSDTEAFF.

The V call is TRBV20-1, the J call TRBJ2-5; 11 nucleotides align to TRBD1. Germline loops: CDR1 DFQATT, CDR2 SNEGSKA (reference sequence). The trim removed 2 bases at V and 0 bases at J, leaving 11 bases unmatched. The CDR3 has 18 residues. The CDR3 region is CSARNPGQGGLYQETQYF. As DNA, the CDR3 is TGCAGTGCTAGAAACCCGGGACAGGGGGGCTTGTACCAAGAGACCCAGTACTTC.

This chain's CDR3 is CASSLGTAPYNEQFF. As DNA, the CDR3 is TGTGCCAGCAGCCTCGGGACAGCCCCATACAATGAGCAGTTCTTC. The genes are TRBV7-8 and TRBJ2-5; 7 bases agree with TRBD1. The end of the DNA aligns better with TRBJ2-1, so the J call may be wrong. In germline, CDR1 is SGHVS, CDR2 FQNEAQ. This CDR3 region has 15 residues.

This clonotype was seen a few times. The germline gene is not matched at one end of the junction; a read error may be the cause. The chain combines TRBV6-1 with TRBJ2-5, with 7 bases lining up with TRBD1. CDR1 and CDR2 (germline): MNHNS, SASEGT. The CDR3 has 14 amino acids. The CDR3: CASNPRQGREIQYF. For the CDR3, the DNA is TGTGCCAGCAATCCAAGACAGGGACGAGAGATCCAGTACTTC.

In regard to this clonotype: A much larger clone is a single base away; this may be a read error. The chain links TRBV6-1 to TRBJ1-5; D might be TRBD1 (5 bases). CDR3 size: 13 residues. V was trimmed by 4 bases and J by 5 bases, leaving 9 bases between them. The germline gives CDR1 MNHNS, CDR2 SASEGT. The CDR3 sequence is CASSAQGDQPQHF. CDR3 in DNA: TGTGCCAGCAGTGCTCAGGGAGATCAGCCCCAGCATTTT.

This clonotype has ten or more counts. V is TRBV11-2 and J is TRBJ2-7, with D perhaps being TRBD1 or TRBD2 (6 bases each). V lost 0 bases to trimming and J lost 2 bases, with 8 bases between them. CDR3 length: 14 amino acids. Germline CDR1 and CDR2: SGHAT and FQNNGV. In DNA form, the CDR3 reads TGTGCCAGCAGCTTAGAAGGGGGGACCTACGAGCAGTACTTC. It encodes CASSLEGGTYEQYF.

The rearrangement uses TRBV29-1 and TRBJ2-7; D not resolved. The CDR3 extends over 11 amino acids. V lost 3 bases to trimming and J lost 2 bases, with 5 bases between them. Germline-derived CDR1 and CDR2 are SQVTM and ANQGSEA. The CDR3 is CSVEWAYEQYF. The CDR3 DNA sequence: TGCAGCGTTGAGTGGGCCTACGAGCAGTACTTC.

This clonotype was observed once. A junction boundary mismatches the germline segment, possibly from a read error. V is TRBV7-9 and J is TRBJ1-2; the D gene is possibly TRBD1 (5 bases). CDR3 length equals 13 residues. Germline V lookup: CDR1 SEHNR, CDR2 FQNEAQ (reference sequence). The CDR3, as DNA: TGCGCCAGCAGCTCCAGGGCGGGGGAGGGCTACACCTTC. Translating gives CASSSRAGEGYTF. Looking up the rest from reference TRBV7-9 and TRBJ1-2 gives the full variable domain: DTGVSQNPRHKITKRGQNVTFRCDPISEHNRLYWYRQTLGQGPEFLTYFQNEAQLEKSRLLSDRFSAERPKGSFSTLEIQRTEQGDSAMYLCASSSRAGEGYTFGSGTRLTVV.

This clonotype has only one observation. A much more abundant neighbour one base away suggests this may be a read error. The gene calls are TRBV7-2 and TRBJ2-2; 7 bases agree with TRBD1. Germline CDR1 SGHTA, CDR2 FQGNSA. The junction had 22 bases not matched to a gene; V was cut back by 10 bases and J by 5 bases. The CDR3 runs 18 residues. The CDR3: CANKNRDSLLTSTGELFF. The DNA for the CDR3 is TGTGCCAACAAGAACCGGGACAGTCTCTTAACCTCGACCGGGGAGCTGTTTTTT.

V usage is TRBV20-1 and J usage is TRBJ1-1; 9 bases line up with TRBD1. This CDR3 contains 14 residues. V shed 6 bases and J 0 bases; nucleotides not matched to a gene: 5. Germline V gene sequence: CDR1 DFQATT, CDR2 SNEGSKA (reference sequence). DNA for the CDR3: TGCAGTGCGAACAGGGGGCCTCTGAACACTGAAGCTTTCTTT. Translating gives CSANRGPLNTEAFF.

The rearrangement links TRBV6-5 to TRBJ2-3, with 7 bases matching TRBD2. Germline assignment: CDR1 MNHEY and CDR2 SVGAGI. This CDR3 spans 14 amino acids. J was trimmed by 4 bases and V by 4 bases; bases with no gene match: 5. In nucleotides, the CDR3 is TGTGCCAGCAGTTCGGTCCGGGGGGCAGATACGCAGTATTTT. It is translated as CASSSVRGADTQYF.

A note on this clonotype: A much larger clone lies a single base off, so this may be a read error. This chain links TRBV2 with TRBJ2-3, with D tentatively TRBD1 (7 bases). CDR3 size: 17 residues. Trimming removed 3 bases from V and 6 bases from J, with 22 bases in between. The germline V gene encodes CDR1 SNHLY and CDR2 FYNNEI. CDR3 in DNA: TGTGCCAGCAGTGACGGACGGAGGGACCCCAGGGGGGATACGCAGTATTTT. Its protein product is CASSDGRRDPRGDTQYF.

This clonotype was seen many times. The rearrangement joins TRBV15 to TRBJ2-3; 8 bases are shared with TRBD2. The CDR3 runs to 14 residues. Germline V gives CDR1 LNHNV, CDR2 YYDKDF (reference sequence). Trimming removed 4 bases from V and 4 bases from J; junction bases left unmatched: 4. CDR3 sequence: CATSNRGGADTQYF. DNA of the CDR3: TGTGCCACCAGCAACCGGGGGGGGGCAGATACGCAGTATTTT.

The chain has TRBV25-1 and TRBJ1-1; possible D gene TRBD1, 5 bases. This CDR3 is 13 amino acids long. Trimming stripped 4 bases from V and 1 base from J, with 7 bases between. The germline V gene has CDR1 MGHDK and CDR2 SYGVNS. CDR3 DNA sequence: TGTGCCAGCAGTGTCGGGACGAACACTGAAGCTTTCTTT. Translated: CASSVGTNTEAFF.

As to this clonotype: The conserved closing phenylalanine or tryptophan is absent in this CDR3, likely reflecting a read error. CDR3 in amino acids: CAITPYWDRVGSPLHS. The DNA for the CDR3 is TGTGCCATCACCCCCTACTGGGACAGGGTTGGCTCACCCCTCCACTCT. The J gene is TRBJ1-6, the V gene TRBV25-1; 9 bases agree with TRBD1. CDR3 length: 16 amino acids. CDR1 and CDR2 from the germline V gene are MGHDK and SYGVNS. The J segment lost 10 bases and the V segment lost 10 bases, leaving 17 bases of the junction unmatched.

This clonotype was recorded only once. The rearrangement links TRBV7-9 to TRBJ2-7, with 8 nucleotides matching TRBD2. The CDR3 runs 13 residues. The germline CDR1 and CDR2 sequences are SEHNR and FQNEAQ (reference sequence). J gave up 6 bases and V 5 bases, and 6 bases lay outside the gene matches. The CDR3 loop is CASSLAGGFEQYF. The CDR3 nucleotides are TGTGCCAGCAGCCTTGCGGGGGGTTTCGAGCAGTACTTC.